This entry concerns a single T cell receptor beta chain. These data come from a study of shared clonotypes between healthy human individuals. The CDR3 loop spans 15 amino acids. The germline V and J ends were trimmed by 5 bases and 2 bases, with 15 bases remaining between them. The germline V gene encodes CDR1 SEHNR and CDR2 FQNEAQ (reference sequence). Clones were read by immunoSEQ multiplex PCR, and TCRdb kept only the in-frame ones, dropping some. Of millions of clones in the sample, about 95% are singletons; the top ten hold 1% to 1.3%. Selected positively for CCR7 and CD45RO-negative, naive CD8 cells excluded terminally differentiated effector memory CD45RA+ cells. Free of recent acute infections or vaccinations, the donors were healthy HIV-negative adults.

Material: naive CD8+ T cells sorted from blood. The chain is built from TRBV7-9 and TRBJ1-2; possibly TRBD1 for D (6 bases). The source of this sequence is a man between 18 and 29 years old in good health. The CDR3 sequence is CASSDRQEGNYGYTF. The CDR3 DNA is TGTGCCAGCAGCGACCGACAGGAGGGCAACTATGGCTACACCTTC.